This record covers a single T cell receptor beta chain. The CDR3 is made up of 14 amino acids. With 6 bases removed from V and 4 bases from J, the gap between germline ends came to 12 bases. Germline CDR1 reads LGHDT; CDR2 reads YNNKEL (reference sequence). This entry is derived from a study of blood T cell repertoires in COVID-19. Looking at the study overall: COVID-19 samples collected from the United States, Italy and Spain covered acute and convalescent phases.

Here immunoSEQ multiplex PCR was the method, and the copy in TCRdb shows in-frame clones only, minus some. The sample consists of 65,000 to 95,000 clones, 75% to 85% of them appearing once. The origin of this receptor is a man between 60 and 75 years old with COVID-19, enrolled during active disease. This chain joins TRBV3-1 (or the pseudogene TRBV3-2) and TRBJ2-2; possible D gene TRBD2, 5 bases. Sequencing was carried out using peripheral blood. CDR3 in amino acids: CASSPTSRTGELFF. The CDR3 DNA reads as TGTGCCAGCAGTCCAACTAGTCGCACCGGGGAGCTGTTTTTT.